This T cell receptor beta chain was identified in a study of identical twins' blood T cells. Study-level findings and limits: Twins shared more top CDR3 clonotypes than unrelated donors did.

Unmatched junction bases numbered 5, after V lost 8 bases and J lost 7 bases. The germline CDR1 and CDR2 sequences are MNHNS and SASEGT. This CDR3 has 14 amino acids. A previously described protocol, modified, built RNA-based TCR cDNA libraries. Source study methods: Each donor had about 100,000 to nearly 550,000 clonotypes. TCRdb re-analysed the 5' RACE reads in MiXCR, keeping a single row per CDR3 protein. The V and J calls and clone size come from TCRdb's table, not from the authors' own analysis. Here the sample spans 350,000 to 400,000 distinct CDR3 sequences, roughly 30% being singletons. This clonotype was recorded at least ten times. Its target is not known.

The receptor was derived from a woman aged 18-50 years in good health. Material for sequencing was PBMCs. V is TRBV6-1 and J is TRBJ2-1, with TRBD2 identical over 13 bases. The CDR3 loop is CASHWTSGGNEQFF. The CDR3 nucleotides read TGTGCCAGCCACTGGACTAGCGGGGGAAATGAGCAGTTCTTC.